The 27 T cell receptor beta chains listed next were all sequenced from one sample in a study of T-cell memory formation after mild COVID-19. One entry per CDR3 protein results from TCRdb running MiXCR on the 5' RACE reads. Of about 470,000 distinct CDR3 sequences listed, approximately 18% were seen once; the top ten hold approximately 13%. The sample consisted of PBMCs or a T cell subset sorted from them (not recorded which). These receptors came from an adult woman who had mild COVID-19 (a few samples of this study predate the infection). Cell type and time point are not known.

In DNA form, the CDR3 reads TGTGCCAGCAGAACCCCTTGGCGGGAGGGCCGAAATACGCAGTATTTT. Translated: CASRTPWREGRNTQYF. This chain joins TRBV28 and TRBJ2-3, with 9 bases identical to TRBD2. The V gene's germline CDR1 is MDHEN and CDR2 SYDVKM. V was clipped by 6 bases and J by 7 bases; unmatched bases: 14. The CDR3 sequence is 16 residues long. The whole variable domain, remainder taken from reference TRBV28 and TRBJ2-3, is DVKVTQSSRYLVKRTGEKVFLECVQDMDHENMFWYRQDPGLGLRLIYFSYDVKMKEKGDIPEGYSVSREKKERFSLILESASTNQTSMYLCASRTPWREGRNTQYFGPGTRLTVL.

This clonotype has only a few counts. J is TRBJ1-2 and V is TRBV12-3 or TRBV12-4; possible D gene TRBD1, 6 bases. This CDR3 contains 13 residues. V was shortened by 6 bases and J by 12 bases, with 20 bases between the two germline ends. The DNA for the CDR3 is TGTGCCAGCAGCTTGGCCGCACAGGGCCCGCACACCTTC. Translating it yields CASSLAAQGPHTF.

V gene TRBV24-1 combines with J gene TRBJ2-3; D remains ambiguous. This CDR3 has 13 amino acids. CDR1 is KGHDR, CDR2 SFDVKD, per germline. The V end lost 0 bases, the J end lost 2 bases, and 2 bases lay between the germline ends. DNA of the CDR3: TGTGCCACCAGTGATTTGTTCACAGATACGCAGTATTTT. Encoded protein: CATSDLFTDTQYF.

The chain combines TRBV5-1 with TRBJ1-2; no definite D call. The V end lost 7 bases, the J end lost 2 bases, and 9 bases lay between the germline ends. CDR1 is SGHRS and CDR2 is YFSETQ in the germline V gene. This CDR3 is built from 12 residues. The CDR3 protein is CASVDDNYGYTF. The DNA for the CDR3 is TGCGCCAGCGTGGATGACAACTATGGCTACACCTTC.

This clonotype was counted between two and nine times. The rearrangement uses TRBV29-1 and TRBJ2-2; D call uncertain. The CDR3 covers 13 residues. The germline V gene encodes CDR1 SQVTM and CDR2 ANQGSEA. V was clipped by 6 bases and J by 0 bases, with 8 bases between them. DNA of the CDR3: TGCAGCGTGCCGGATGCGAACACCGGGGAGCTGTTTTTT. Its translation: CSVPDANTGELFF.

Only a few counts were recorded for this clonotype. This chain links TRBV5-1 with TRBJ2-7; TRBD2 agrees at 10 bases. The germline V gene encodes CDR1 SGHRS and CDR2 YFSETQ. V dropped 5 bases and J dropped 3; count of bases not matched to a gene: 8. This CDR3 contains 15 residues. CDR3 region: CASRLSGGPNYEQYF. DNA for the CDR3: TGCGCCAGCAGACTTAGCGGGGGGCCCAACTACGAGCAGTACTTC.

A remark on this clonotype: An end of the junction differs from the germline gene, which may be a read error. This sequence joins TRBV2 and TRBJ2-4; TRBD1 agrees at 7 bases. CDR3 length: 15 amino acids. The germline CDR1 and CDR2 sequences are SNHLY and FYNNEI. As DNA, the CDR3 is TGTGCCAGCAGAGAAGCGACAGGGCTGGGAAACATTCAGTACTTC. Protein sequence: CASREATGLGNIQYF.

The sample holds a few counts of this clonotype. The DNA of the CDR3 is TGCAGTGCAAACCCCGGCACAGGACGCGCGAACACTGAAGCTTTCTTT. Translated: CSANPGTGRANTEAFF. This rearrangement joins TRBV20-1 to TRBJ1-1; possibly TRBD1 for D (5 bases). Germline V gene data show CDR1 as DFQATT and CDR2 as SNEGSKA (reference sequence). V was trimmed by 6 bases and J by 1 base, leaving 21 bases between them. The CDR3 runs to 16 residues.

The chain uses TRBV9 and TRBJ2-3; 9 bases map to TRBD1. Germline trimming cut 3 bases from V and 4 bases from J; bases unmatched to any gene: 9. This CDR3 has 16 amino acids. Germline-derived CDR1 and CDR2 are SGDLS and YYNGEE. In DNA form, the CDR3 reads TGTGCCAGCAGCGCTCACAGGGGGCTCTCCGCAGATACGCAGTATTTT. It specifies CASSAHRGLSADTQYF.

This rearrangement joins TRBV18 to TRBJ1-1; D is ambiguous. The CDR3 has 16 residues. Trimming pared 0 bases from V and 0 bases from J, leaving 11 bases between. Looked up from germline, CDR1 is KGHSH and CDR2 is LQKENI. CDR3 loop: CASSPPRRTMNTEAFF. CDR3 nucleotide sequence: TGTGCCAGCTCACCACCAAGGAGGACTATGAACACTGAAGCTTTCTTT.

The J gene is TRBJ2-2, the V gene TRBV20-1, with D tentatively TRBD1 (5 bases). CDR1 and CDR2 from the germline V gene are DFQATT and SNEGSKA (reference sequence). Trimming cost V 1 base and J 8 bases, with 5 bases left between them. This CDR3 has 11 residues. The CDR3 loop is CSARAGGELFF. The CDR3 coding sequence is TGCAGTGCTAGAGCAGGGGGGGAGCTGTTTTTT.

This clonotype turned up a few times. The rearrangement uses TRBV7-9 and TRBJ1-1, with 12 nucleotides matching TRBD1. CDR1 and CDR2 from the germline V gene are SEHNR and FQNEAQ (reference sequence). The trim removed 4 bases at V and 7 bases at J, leaving 10 bases unmatched. The CDR3 is 16 amino acids. This chain's CDR3 is CASSSRVGTGGDEAFF. The CDR3 nucleotides read TGTGCCAGCAGCTCCCGAGTGGGGACAGGGGGCGATGAAGCTTTCTTT.

A few counts support this clonotype. The chain combines TRBV20-1 with TRBJ2-3, with a tentative D call TRBD1 (5 bases). Trimming pared 0 bases from V and 7 bases from J, leaving 11 bases between. The length of the CDR3 is 13 residues. Germline V CDR1 and CDR2: DFQATT, SNEGSKA (reference sequence). For the CDR3, the DNA is TGCAGTGCTAGAGAGACGGACACTCATACGCAGTATTTT. Its protein is CSARETDTHTQYF.

The chain employs TRBV7-9 and TRBJ2-3; TRBD1 matches at 7 bases. Germline CDR1 and CDR2: SEHNR and FQNEAQ (reference sequence). The CDR3 sequence is 15 residues long. The ends lost 6 bases at V and 11 bases at J; junction bases unmatched: 17. Here the CDR3 reads CASRSFGQDRGRQYF. DNA for the CDR3: TGTGCCAGCAGGTCCTTTGGACAGGATCGGGGTCGGCAGTATTTT.

The chain links TRBV27 to TRBJ1-1; TRBD1 might be the D (6 bases). The CDR3 totals 14 residues. V lost 6 bases, J lost 0 bases, and 11 bases lay in between. The germline gives CDR1 MNHEY, CDR2 SMNVEV (reference sequence). DNA of the CDR3: TGTGCCAGCAGAACAGGGTTCATGAACACTGAAGCTTTCTTT. Translating it yields CASRTGFMNTEAFF.

The rearrangement uses TRBV7-2 and TRBJ1-5; tentative D call: TRBD1 (6 bases). Germline assignment: CDR1 SGHTA and CDR2 FQGNSA. V was clipped by 5 bases and J by 0 bases, with 17 bases between them. CDR3 length equals 17 residues. DNA for the CDR3: TGTGCCAGCAGCCCCCGAGGGGGGGGCTTTAGCAATCAGCCCCAGCATTTT. Translated: CASSPRGGGFSNQPQHF.

The V call is TRBV7-9, the J call TRBJ2-5, with a weak D call TRBD1 (6 bases). In germline, CDR1 is SEHNR, CDR2 FQNEAQ (reference sequence). Between the trimmed V and J ends, which lost 5 bases and 5 bases, there was a span of 18 bases. This CDR3 has 15 amino acids. Written as DNA, the CDR3 is TGTGCCAGCAGCCCCTACACAGGGTTTACGGAGACCCAGTACTTC. Its protein product is CASSPYTGFTETQYF.

This chain joins TRBV4-1 and TRBJ2-7; D is possibly TRBD2 (6 bases). The CDR3 spans 13 residues. The ends were cut back, 2 bases at V and 2 bases at J, with 7 bases in the middle. CDR1 is MGHRA, CDR2 YSYEKL, per germline. Here the CDR3 DNA reads TGCGCCAGCAGCCAATCGGGAGCCTACGAGCAGTACTTC. Translation gives CASSQSGAYEQYF.

This clonotype was seen a few times. The chain employs TRBV18 and TRBJ1-1; D gene uncertain. This CDR3 is 15 amino acids long. V lost 5 bases and J 1 base, leaving 14 bases between the germline ends. Germline V gene sequence: CDR1 KGHSH, CDR2 LQKENI. Here the CDR3 reads CASSTTRRENTEAFF. DNA for the CDR3: TGTGCCAGCTCAACCACCCGGAGGGAGAACACTGAAGCTTTCTTT.

The chain uses TRBV7-9 and TRBJ1-2, with TRBD1 matching over 9 bases. Trimming at V came to 4 bases and at J to 7 bases, leaving 10 bases not matched to a gene. The CDR3 spans 15 residues. Germline CDR1 SEHNR, CDR2 FQNEAQ (reference sequence). The DNA for the CDR3 is TGTGCCAGCAGCTCGCAGTCGGGACAGGGTTTTGGCTACACCTTC. It yields the protein CASSSQSGQGFGYTF.

This clonotype was seen more than once but under ten times. V is TRBV4-3 and J is TRBJ2-1; TRBD2 matches at 11 bases. The J segment lost 7 bases and the V segment lost 0 bases, leaving 8 bases of the junction unmatched. The CDR3 loop spans 17 amino acids. CDR1 is LGHNA, CDR2 YSLEER, per germline. The CDR3 reads CASSQDASSGRRNEQFF. The DNA of the CDR3 is TGCGCCAGCAGCCAAGATGCCTCTAGCGGGAGGAGGAATGAGCAGTTCTTC.

The gene calls are TRBV5-4 and TRBJ2-1, with 9 nucleotides matching TRBD1. Germline CDR1 and CDR2: SGHNT and YYREEE (reference sequence). V gave up 4 bases and J gave up 8 bases; unmatched junction bases: 10. The CDR3 contains 15 residues. CDR3 sequence reads: CASSPGQGAGDEQFF. The CDR3 DNA is TGTGCCAGCAGCCCGGGACAGGGCGCGGGTGATGAGCAGTTCTTC.

A few counts support this clonotype. V and J are TRBV5-1 and TRBJ2-1; 9 positions match TRBD1. V lost 4 bases to trimming and J lost 7 bases; unmatched junction nucleotides: 12. CDR3 size: 16 residues. The germline gives CDR1 SGHRS, CDR2 YFSETQ. The CDR3 bases are TGCGCCAGCAGCAAGACCGGGACAGGGATAGGGAATGAGCAGTTCTTC. Its protein is CASSKTGTGIGNEQFF.

This chain uses TRBV29-1 with TRBJ1-2, with TRBD1 matching over 7 bases. Trimming removed 7 bases from V and 2 bases from J; junction bases left unmatched: 13. Germline V gene lookup returns CDR1 SQVTM and CDR2 ANQGSEA. This CDR3 is 15 amino acids long. Here the CDR3 reads CSGGPVTGTNYGYTF. The CDR3 bases are TGCAGCGGGGGGCCTGTGACAGGGACGAACTATGGCTACACCTTC.

The table lists this clonotype with many counts. The CDR3 region has the DNA TGTGCCAGCAGCTTATTCCAGGGGAACACTGAAGCTTTCTTT. Its translation: CASSLFQGNTEAFF. V is TRBV7-9 and J is TRBJ1-1, with D maybe TRBD1 (5 bases). The CDR3 runs 14 residues. The ends were cut back, 2 bases at V and 1 base at J, with 8 bases in the middle. Looked up from germline, CDR1 is SEHNR and CDR2 is FQNEAQ (reference sequence).

The rearrangement joins TRBV12-3 or TRBV12-4 to TRBJ1-5, with no clear D. Trimming left V 2 bases short and J 3 bases short, with 14 bases between. The CDR3 runs to 16 residues. The CDR3: CASSLTDLSINQPQHF. The CDR3 region has the DNA TGTGCCAGCAGTTTAACGGACCTATCGATCAATCAGCCCCAGCATTTT.

In this sample, this clonotype turned up a few times. The chain joins TRBV6-2 or TRBV6-3 to TRBJ2-7; 7 bases are a match to TRBD2. The germline gives CDR1 MNHEY, CDR2 SVGEGT. Trimming took 2 bases from V and 4 from J; bases not matched to a gene: 5. The CDR3 sequence is 14 residues long. The CDR3 DNA reads TGTGCCAGCAGTTACCAGCGGGGCCCGTACGAGCAGTACTTC. The encoded protein is CASSYQRGPYEQYF.